The present entry profiles one T cell receptor (beta chain) with its context. CDR3 length equals 15 residues. CDR1 SGHVS and CDR2 FQNEAQ come from the germline V gene. Germline trimming cut 2 bases from V and 5 bases from J; bases unmatched to any gene: 4. These data are taken from a study of blood T cell repertoires in COVID-19. Overall study: Donors in the United States, Italy and Spain gave samples during acute or convalescent COVID-19. T cells, B-cell-depleted T cells, or PBMCs supplied cDNA or gDNA.

Source study methods: By means of reference gene primer amplification, nucleated cell counts were estimated. This table comes from immunoSEQ multiplex PCR, and its TCRdb copy is limited to in-frame clones, with some not included. From that table come the V and J calls and clone size; the DNA was used to work out D and trimming. The sample holds approximately 230,000 clones, roughly 84% seen once. The chain employs TRBV7-8 and TRBJ2-3, with 10 bases identical to TRBD2. This clonotype was sampled from a man aged 25-45 years with active or convalescent COVID-19. Sample: peripheral blood. The CDR3 bases are TGTGCCAGCAGCTTAAGCGGGAGGGCCGGAGATACGCAGTATTTT. It codes for CASSLSGRAGDTQYF.